This T cell receptor beta chain was captured in a study of T cells after yellow fever vaccination. With 4 bases clipped from V and 2 bases from J, the junction kept 5 bases outside the gene matches. Germline loops: CDR1 SGHRS, CDR2 YFSETQ. The CDR3 is made up of 15 amino acids. This clonotype was detected many times. TCRdb re-derived calls from the 5' RACE reads in MiXCR, one entry per CDR3 protein. The profile shows 300,000 to 350,000 distinct CDR3 sequences, roughly 4.3% of them singletons. The chain uses TRBV5-1 and TRBJ2-5; 10 bases are shared with TRBD2. Sequencing was performed on PBMCs, taken 5 days after the yellow fever booster vaccination. The source is a man aged 18 to 29 who received the YFV17D yellow fever vaccine. The CDR3 sequence is CASSASGGKQETQYF. In DNA, the CDR3 is TGCGCCAGCAGCGCTAGCGGGGGAAAACAAGAGACCCAGTACTTC.